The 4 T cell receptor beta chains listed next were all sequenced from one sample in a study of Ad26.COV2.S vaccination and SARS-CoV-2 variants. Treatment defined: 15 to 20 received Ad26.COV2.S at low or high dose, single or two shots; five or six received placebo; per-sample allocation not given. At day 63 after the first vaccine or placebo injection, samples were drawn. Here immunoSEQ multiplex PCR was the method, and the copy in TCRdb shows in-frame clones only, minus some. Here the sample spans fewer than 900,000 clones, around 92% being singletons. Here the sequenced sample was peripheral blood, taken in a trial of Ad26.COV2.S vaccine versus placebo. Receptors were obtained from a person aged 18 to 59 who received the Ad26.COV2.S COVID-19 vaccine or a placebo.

CDR3 protein: CASSPDRWEKLFF. DNA of the CDR3: TGCGCCAGCAGCCCTGACAGGTGGGAAAAACTGTTTTTT. The genes are TRBV5-1 and TRBJ1-4, with D possibly being TRBD1 (6 bases). With 4 bases removed from V and 8 bases from J, the gap between germline ends came to 12 bases. This CDR3 is 13 amino acids long. Germline loops: CDR1 SGHRS, CDR2 YFSETQ.

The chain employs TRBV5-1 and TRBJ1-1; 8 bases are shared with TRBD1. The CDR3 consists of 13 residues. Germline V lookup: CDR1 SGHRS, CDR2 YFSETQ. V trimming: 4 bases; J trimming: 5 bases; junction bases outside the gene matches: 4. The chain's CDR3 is CASSNDRGTEAFF. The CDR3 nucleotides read TGCGCCAGCAGCAATGACAGGGGAACTGAAGCTTTCTTT.

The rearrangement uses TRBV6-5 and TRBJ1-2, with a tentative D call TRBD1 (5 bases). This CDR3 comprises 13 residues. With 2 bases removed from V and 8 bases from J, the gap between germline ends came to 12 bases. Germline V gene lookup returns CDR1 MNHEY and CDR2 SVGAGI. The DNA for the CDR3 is TGTGCCAGCAGTTACGACAGTTACGGGGGCTACACCTTC. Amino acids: CASSYDSYGGYTF.

CDR3 sequence: CATSDPSGDSTDTQYF. In DNA, the CDR3 is TGTGCCACCAGTGATCCTAGCGGGGATAGCACAGATACGCAGTATTTT. This chain uses TRBV24-1 with TRBJ2-3; 9 bases agree with TRBD2. CDR3 size: 16 residues. CDR1 and CDR2 from the germline V gene are KGHDR and SFDVKD. With V trimmed by 3 bases and J by 0 bases, 3 bases remained unmatched.